This T cell receptor beta chain was identified during a study of glioma-infiltrating T cells. General observations from the study: Above-expected tissue-blood divergence occurred in all gliomas, most in low-grade ones. Tissue and blood shared very few CDR3 sequences.

From germline, CDR1 is SGHTA and CDR2 FQGNSA. The CDR3 extends over 15 amino acids. V lost 0 bases to trimming and J lost 10 bases; unmatched junction nucleotides: 8. Using RNA template, CDR3s of TCR alpha and beta were amplified with iRepertoire arm-PCR. Input was about 85-450 ng of tissue mRNA or PBMC total RNA. TCRdb redid the calling of the multiplex PCR reads with MiXCR, one entry per CDR3 protein. The sample carries some 150,000 distinct CDR3 sequences, around 40% recorded once. Notes on this clonotype: Its antigen is not identified.

This sequence joins TRBV7-2 and TRBJ2-1, with 8 bases aligning to TRBD1. This clonotype originated in a human donor with low-grade glioma or glioblastoma, undergoing nonglioma brain surgery, or in good health (not recorded which). Sequencing was performed on glioma tissue, nonneoplastic brain tissue, or PBMCs (not recorded which). CDR3 protein: CASSLAVPGGWEQFF. The CDR3, as DNA: TGTGCCAGCAGCTTAGCTGTGCCAGGGGGCTGGGAGCAGTTCTTC.